This T cell receptor (beta chain) was profiled in a study of regulatory T cells in long-lasting Graves disease (dated by TCRdb to the early 2020s). A note on the overall study: Persistent Graves' disease was defined as antithyroid drug treatment for over 5 years with persistently positive TSH receptor autoantibodies. The study was conducted in China and was registered as a clinical trial. This study used TCR sequencing and RNA sequencing of peripheral blood to compare persistent Graves' disease patients against newly diagnosed Graves' disease patients. Persistent Graves' disease patients in the clinical cohort had taken antithyroid drugs for 9 to 11 years on average. TCR sequencing covered around 13 persistent and roughly 20 newly diagnosed Graves' disease patients, some 35 samples in total. Paper-wide results and their limitations: Only peripheral blood was studied, because thyroid tissue, the primary lesion, was inaccessible. The small sample size was acknowledged by the authors as a limitation that may reduce accuracy. Persistent disease showed preferential use of TRBV28, TRBJ1-2 and TRBJ2-5, whereas newly diagnosed disease favored TRBV20-1 and TRBJ2-1. Lower TCR Shannon entropy and fewer highly expanded clones were observed in persistent Graves' disease patients than in newly diagnosed patients, which suggested clonal expansion. Patients with persistent disease shared more public clonotypes (fewer than 3,000) than newly diagnosed patients did (nearly 1,000). Only the TCR beta chain was sequenced and analyzed.

This clonotype occurred many times. Its antigen remains undetermined. The record has no base qualities; no much larger clone is one base away. The receptor library was made with multiplex PCR. The reads were generated on an Illumina HiSeq 4000. iRepertoire HTBI primers and Arm-PCR amplification of CDR3 regions were used to construct TCR beta libraries. PCR products were gel purified before sequencing. Per the original workflow: A total of under 80 TRBV and more than twelve TRBJ segments were identified across samples and were used for gene usage analysis of CDR3 amino acid clonotypes. COPE and FqMerger were used to merge filtered high-quality paired reads into contigs. BLAST was used to align contigs to IMGT TRBV, TRBD and TRBJ reference genes, with CDR3 defined following IMGT. Any clonotype with a frequency above 0.1% was counted as a highly expanded clone. Shannon entropy was used to measure repertoire diversity, and the Gini coefficient was used to measure V-J evenness. Clonotypes shared by more than one individual were considered public. TCRdb passed the public sequencing reads through fastp at Q25 and MiXCR, retaining productive beta sequences. When rows share a CDR3 protein, they turn into one entry using the most common DNA and genes. TCRdb, not the authors, supplied the V and J calls. For this sample the table gives about 470,000 distinct CDR3 sequences, of which less than 25% were detected only once. The biggest ten clones account for 6.5% to 10% of the sample.

Taken from cysteine to phenylalanine, the CDR3 has 15 residues. Just the 45-base CDR3 DNA is kept, in frame starting at base 1. The germline V gene specifies SNHLY as CDR1 and FYNNEI as CDR2. Trimming removed 1 base from V and 6 bases from J; the gene matches leave 3 bases unexplained. The sample's time point, from its label and the paper: persistent/refractory GD, antithyroid drugs over 5 years with positive TRAb. For both TCR sequencing and RNA sequencing, RNA was extracted from PBMCs in TRIzol. Graves' disease was diagnosed according to American Thyroid Association guidelines. Patients were recruited from an endocrinology department in Xi'an, China. Each patient gave about 10 milliliters of peripheral blood, collected in an EDTA anticoagulant tube. PBMCs were isolated by Ficoll Paque Plus density gradient separation without further T cell sorting. An Agilent 2100 Bioanalyzer and agarose gel were used to assess RNA quality, and a NanoDrop 2000 was used to measure RNA concentration.

This TCR derives from a female donor with Graves disease. The V gene is TRBV2 and the J gene is TRBJ1-5; TRBD1 lines up with 10 middle nucleotides. The starting material was peripheral blood mononuclear cells (PBMCs), obtained when the disease was refractory, from a patient treated with antithyroid drugs. Here is the DNA: TGTGCCAGCAGTGAAGGACAGGGGGCAGGTCAGCCCCAGCATTTT. This gives the protein CASSEGQGAGQPQHF.